This TCR beta chain was observed in a study of T-cell memory formation after mild COVID-19. This clonotype was counted only a few times. TCRdb re-called the 5' RACE reads through MiXCR, storing one row per CDR3 protein. This table holds some 440,000 distinct CDR3 sequences, roughly 23% found once. Germline V CDR1 and CDR2: MNHEY, SVGEGT. V lost 5 bases, J lost 4 bases, and 12 bases lay in between. The CDR3 runs to 15 residues. This sequence joins TRBV6-2 or TRBV6-3 and TRBJ2-6; D perhaps matches TRBD2 (5 bases). Sequenced material: PBMCs or a T cell subset sorted from them (not recorded which). The TCR originated in an adult woman who had mild COVID-19 (a few samples of this study predate the infection). Cell type and time point are not known. In nucleotides, the CDR3 is TGTGCCAGCAGTCAAACCAGGAGGGGGGCCAACGTCCTGACTTTC. Amino acids: CASSQTRRGANVLTF.